The rows below give T cell receptor beta chains drawn from one sample of a study of blood T cell repertoires in COVID-19. Profiled with immunoSEQ multiplex PCR; TCRdb holds only in-frame clones, not every one. In the table there are tens of thousands of clones, 73% of which are singletons. Input material: peripheral blood. Receptors were obtained from a woman in her seventies with acute or convalescent COVID-19. Both conserved end residues are part of each CDR3. Each record gives: D gene, J gene, CDR3 length, V gene, CDR3 protein. The D gene is left open where the match is weak.

.,TRBJ2-5,15,TRBV2,CASSLQGLSQETQYF
TRBD1,TRBJ2-7,15,TRBV4-1,CASSHYRDRDYEQYF
.,TRBJ1-6,14,TRBV6-5,CASSPGVLNSPLHF
TRBD1,TRBJ2-6,14,TRBV25-1,CASSVPGTGSVLTF
.,TRBJ2-5,17,TRBV7-6,CASSLDPLGRGQETQYF
.,TRBJ1-1,12,TRBV6-5,CASTFPGAEAFF
.,TRBJ2-7,14,TRBV18,CASSRERVSYEQYF
TRBD2,TRBJ2-5,16,TRBV2,CASRGGLAGKQETQYF
.,TRBJ2-7,15,TRBV6-6,CASSHRRTDAYEQYF
.,TRBJ2-5,14,TRBV10-3,CAISEENGLETQYF
TRBD1,TRBJ2-7,15,TRBV27,CASSPHGQGGYEQYF
TRBD1,TRBJ1-2,12,TRBV5-1,CASSQGQGGCTF
.,TRBJ1-6,14,TRBV30,CAWRAGLSSSPLHF
.,TRBJ1-2,11,TRBV29-1,CSGQSLYGYTF
TRBD2,TRBJ2-2,14,TRBV19,CASHRTSNTGELFF
TRBD1,TRBJ1-5,16,TRBV19,CASSSGTGAENQPQHF
TRBD2,TRBJ2-5,15,TRBV6-5,CASSRRLAGTETQYF
.,TRBJ1-2,13,TRBV11-2,CASSQDNLYGYTF
.,TRBJ1-4,18,TRBV27,CASSSRPNYRVGDEKLFF
TRBD2,TRBJ2-3,17,TRBV2,CASSRGLAGGPVDTQYF
TRBD1,TRBJ1-6,15,TRBV30,CAWTQAGGLNSPLHF
TRBD1,TRBJ1-2,15,TRBV10-2,CASSDEQGAIYGYTF